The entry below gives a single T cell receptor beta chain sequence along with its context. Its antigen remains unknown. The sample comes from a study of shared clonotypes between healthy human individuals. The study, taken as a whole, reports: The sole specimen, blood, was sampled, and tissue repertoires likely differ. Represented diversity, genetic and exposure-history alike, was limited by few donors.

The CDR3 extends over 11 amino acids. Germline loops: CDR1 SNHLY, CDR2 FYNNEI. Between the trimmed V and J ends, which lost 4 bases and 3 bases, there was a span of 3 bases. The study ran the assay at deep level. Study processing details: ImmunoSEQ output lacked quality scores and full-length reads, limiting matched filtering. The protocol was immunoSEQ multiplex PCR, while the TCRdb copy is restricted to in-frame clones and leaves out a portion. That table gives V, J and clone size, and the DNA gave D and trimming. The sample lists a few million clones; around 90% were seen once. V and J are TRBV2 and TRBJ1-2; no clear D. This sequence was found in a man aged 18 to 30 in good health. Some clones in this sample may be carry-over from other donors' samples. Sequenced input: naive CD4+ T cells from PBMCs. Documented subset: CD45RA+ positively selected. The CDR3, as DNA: TGTGCCAGCAGTGTAGACTATGGCTACACCTTC. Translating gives CASSVDYGYTF.